This entry is about one TCR beta chain. Uncontrolled infection, other autoimmune disease, pregnancy or lactation led to exclusion. Used for diagnoses were clinical symptoms, serum thyroxine and TRAb, thyroid ultrasound and orbital computed tomography. The data were taken from a study of T cells in Graves' hyperthyroidism and ophthalmopathy. Amplification of TCR beta CDR3 regions was performed using RNA transcripts as template. The HTBI primer set served for first-round RT-PCR of the TCR CDR3. TCRdb called the multiplex PCR reads again in MiXCR, with one record for every CDR3 protein. In the table there are a few hundred thousand distinct CDR3 sequences, about 15% of which are singletons. The CDR3 loop spans 16 amino acids. Germline CDR1 is SGDLS and CDR2 is YYNGEE. J gave up 0 bases and V 4 bases, and 6 bases lay outside the gene matches.

The material sequenced was blood. This rearrangement joins TRBV9 to TRBJ2-3, with 9 bases that match TRBD2. The sequence was obtained from a woman in her thirties with Graves' hyperthyroidism. DNA of the CDR3: TGTGCCAGCAGCACCGGCGGGAGGGGGAGCACAGATACGCAGTATTTT. It is translated as CASSTGGRGSTDTQYF.